This T cell receptor (beta chain) was sequenced during a study of blood T cell repertoires in COVID-19. For the study at large: Specimens from acute and convalescent COVID-19 originated in the United States, Italy and Spain. Sources were T cells, B-cell-depleted T cells, or PBMCs; the material itself was cDNA or gDNA.

Original methodology: Scientists estimated how many nucleated cells there were by amplifying reference gene primers. This table comes from immunoSEQ multiplex PCR, and its TCRdb copy is limited to in-frame clones, with some not included. V, J and clone size derive from that table, while D and trimming were established from the DNA sequence. The sample consists of more than 100,000 clones, approximately 83% of them appearing once. Trimming took off 3 bases at V and 5 bases at J, with 28 bases between the two ends. The CDR3 is 19 residues long. The germline gives CDR1 MNHEY, CDR2 SMNVEV (reference sequence).

The source is a man older than 75 with acute or convalescent COVID-19. This chain uses TRBV27 with TRBJ1-1, with a weak D call TRBD1 (6 bases). Source material: peripheral blood. CDR3 protein: CASSLWVGGRQLSLTEAFF. CDR3 nucleotide sequence: TGTGCCAGCAGTTTGTGGGTGGGGGGGCGCCAACTATCACTAACTGAAGCTTTCTTT.